One and the same sample provided the 32 T cell receptor beta chains below, sequenced in a study of blood T cell repertoires in COVID-19. Profiling relied on immunoSEQ multiplex PCR, and the TCRdb table lists in-frame clones only, not all of them. The table shows around 240,000 clones, with 91% occurring only once. Sequencing was performed on PBMCs or T cells enriched from blood (not recorded which). The receptor set was obtained from a human donor in a cohort exposed to, infected with or recovered from COVID-19 (not recorded which). The donor label of this sample is uncertain.

The chain recombines TRBV12-3 or TRBV12-4 with TRBJ2-2, with 7 bases lining up with TRBD2. Unmatched junction bases numbered 4, after V lost 8 bases and J lost 4 bases. CDR3 length: 13 residues. The CDR3 spells CASAWGGTGELFF. The CDR3 DNA sequence: TGTGCCAGCGCTTGGGGGGGCACCGGGGAGCTGTTTTTT.

The V call is TRBV3-1 (or the pseudogene TRBV3-2), the J call TRBJ1-2, with 8 nucleotides matching TRBD1. Trimming removed 3 bases from V and 4 bases from J; junction bases left unmatched: 10. The germline V gene has CDR1 LGHDT and CDR2 YNNKEL (reference sequence). This CDR3 has 16 residues. CDR3 nucleotide sequence: TGTGCCAGCAGCCACGGACAGGGTGGGAGGCCCTATGGCTACACCTTC. This translates into CASSHGQGGRPYGYTF.

V usage is TRBV18 and J usage is TRBJ1-1, with 8 bases aligning to TRBD1. The V and J ends lost 4 bases and 1 base, in that order; junction bases with no gene match: 5. Germline CDR1 and CDR2: KGHSH and LQKENI. This CDR3 contains 15 residues. CDR3 sequence: CASSRGQGRNTEAFF. CDR3 coding DNA: TGTGCCAGCTCACGAGGACAGGGTAGGAACACTGAAGCTTTCTTT.

CDR3 bases: TGTGCCAGCAGCTTAGGACGCGGACAGAGCACAGATACGCAGTATTTT. It specifies CASSLGRGQSTDTQYF. This chain links TRBV7-6 with TRBJ2-3; weak D call: TRBD1 (6 bases). Germline V gene lookup returns CDR1 SGHVS and CDR2 FNYEAQ. V lost 1 base and J 0 bases, leaving 11 bases between the germline ends. The CDR3 contains 16 residues.

The chain couples TRBV29-1 to TRBJ2-5; D gene uncertain. Germline assignment: CDR1 SQVTM and CDR2 ANQGSEA. The CDR3 spans 13 residues. V shed 3 bases and J shed 5 bases, with 13 bases lying between them. In nucleotides, the CDR3 is TGCAGCGTTGACAGTCCCTTGGTGGAGACCCAGTACTTC. It codes for CSVDSPLVETQYF. The full variable domain, rest sourced from reference TRBV29-1 and TRBJ2-5, is SAVISQKPSRDICQRGTSLTIQCQVDSQVTMMFWYRQQPGQSLTLIATANQGSEATYESGFVIDKFPISRPNLTFSTLTVSNMSPEDSSIYLCSVDSPLVETQYFGPGTRLLVL.

The chain employs TRBV12-1 and TRBJ2-3; whether TRBD2, the table's D call, matches the DNA was not checked. TRBV12-1 is deemed a pseudogene. The CDR3 loop spans 17 amino acids. Here the CDR3 reads CASSFESRGGSTDTQYF. Here the CDR3 DNA reads TGTGCCAGCAGCTTTGAATCGCGGGGGGGTAGCACAGATACGCAGTATTTT.

This chain connects TRBV18 to TRBJ1-5; 7 nucleotides agree with TRBD1. The CDR3 is made up of 16 amino acids. Trimming at V came to 3 bases and at J to 3 bases, leaving 8 bases not matched to a gene. Germline CDR1 is KGHSH and CDR2 is LQKENI. The DNA for the CDR3 is TGTGCCAGCTCACCCCGAGACAGGGTAGACAATCAGCCCCAGCATTTT. Translated: CASSPRDRVDNQPQHF.

The V call is TRBV27, the J call TRBJ1-4; D is unresolved. The CDR3 contains 14 residues. With 4 bases removed from V and 3 bases from J, the gap between germline ends came to 9 bases. The germline gives CDR1 MNHEY, CDR2 SMNVEV (reference sequence). The CDR3 sequence is CASSSGLPNEKLFF. CDR3 coding DNA: TGTGCCAGCAGTTCGGGGTTACCTAATGAAAAACTGTTTTTT.

V and J are TRBV19 and TRBJ1-5, with D possibly TRBD1 on 6 matching bases. This CDR3 contains 15 residues. Deletions cut 7 bases from V and 1 base from J, with 14 bases between. CDR1 is LNHDA and CDR2 is SQIVND in the germline V gene (reference sequence). In nucleotides, the CDR3 is TGTGCCAGTATTAAACAGGGCTGGAGCAATCAGCCCCAGCATTTT. Its translation is CASIKQGWSNQPQHF.

The rearrangement links TRBV5-4 to TRBJ1-3, with no clear D. V was clipped by 2 bases and J by 4 bases, with 7 bases between them. The V gene's germline CDR1 is SGHNT and CDR2 YYREEE (reference sequence). The length of the CDR3 is 13 residues. The CDR3 loop is CASSFLSGNTIYF. CDR3 nucleotides: TGTGCCAGCAGCTTCTTGTCGGGAAACACCATATATTTT.

The chain links TRBV10-3 to TRBJ1-5; TRBD1 aligns across 7 bases. CDR3 length: 15 residues. Germline V gene lookup returns CDR1 ENHRY and CDR2 SYGVKD. J was trimmed by 3 bases and V by 4 bases; bases with no gene match: 6. As DNA, the CDR3 is TGTGCCATCAGTGGGCGGACAGGCGACAATCAGCCCCAGCATTTT. Protein sequence: CAISGRTGDNQPQHF.

The chain carries TRBV5-1 and TRBJ1-1, with TRBD1 identical over 7 bases. The J segment lost 0 bases and the V segment lost 2 bases, leaving 10 bases of the junction unmatched. The CDR3 contains 17 residues. Germline V lookup: CDR1 SGHRS, CDR2 YFSETQ. The CDR3 DNA is TGCGCCAGCAGCTTAACAGGGAAGGGGGCCTTGAACACTGAAGCTTTCTTT. It specifies CASSLTGKGALNTEAFF.

The V gene is TRBV19, the J gene TRBJ2-1; TRBD1 matches at 7 bases. Unmatched junction bases numbered 6, after V lost 5 bases and J lost 2 bases. The V gene's germline CDR1 is LNHDA and CDR2 SQIVND (reference sequence). There are 15 residues in the CDR3. Here the CDR3 reads CASSLGTDAYNEQFF. The CDR3 DNA sequence: TGTGCCAGTAGTCTCGGGACAGACGCCTACAATGAGCAGTTCTTC. Complete variable domain (other parts from reference TRBV19 and TRBJ2-1): DGGITQSPKYLFRKEGQNVTLSCEQNLNHDAMYWYRQDPGQGLRLIYYSQIVNDFQKGDIAEGYSVSREKKESFPLTVTSAQKNPTAFYLCASSLGTDAYNEQFFGPGTRLTVL.

The chain joins TRBV4-2 to TRBJ2-3; no definite D call. V gave up 0 bases and J gave up 6 bases, with 7 bases separating them. The CDR3 contains 13 residues. Germline CDR1 reads LGHNA; CDR2 reads YNFKEQ. The chain's CDR3 is CASSQDIGDTQYF. CDR3 nucleotides: TGTGCCAGCAGCCAAGACATCGGGGATACGCAGTATTTT.

The chain carries TRBV11-1 and TRBJ1-4; perhaps TRBD1 as D (6 bases). Trimming removed 5 bases from V and 8 bases from J, with 21 bases in between. This CDR3 is built from 16 residues. The germline V gene has CDR1 SGHAT and CDR2 FQDESV (reference sequence). The CDR3 sequence is CASSNTVQGPWEKLFF. The CDR3 DNA is TGTGCCAGCAGCAATACCGTTCAGGGGCCGTGGGAAAAACTGTTTTTT.

The V gene is TRBV5-4, the J gene TRBJ2-1; tentatively, D is TRBD2 (6 bases). V gave up 0 bases and J gave up 3 bases, with 10 bases separating them. The germline CDR1 and CDR2 sequences are SGHNT and YYREEE (reference sequence). This CDR3 has 15 residues. Here the CDR3 reads CASSLGRGDYNEQFF. The CDR3 coding sequence is TGTGCCAGCAGCTTGGGGCGGGGCGACTACAATGAGCAGTTCTTC.

The chain has TRBV7-6 and TRBJ1-2, with 8 positions matching TRBD1. There are 15 residues in the CDR3. V lost 5 bases and J lost 4; bases outside the gene matches: 9. Germline V gene sequence: CDR1 SGHVS, CDR2 FNYEAQ. Here the CDR3 reads CASSLDRAGRYGYTF. The CDR3 nucleotides are TGTGCCAGCAGCCTGGACAGGGCCGGGCGCTATGGCTACACCTTC. Together with reference TRBV7-6 and TRBJ1-2, the CDR3 gives the full variable domain: GAGVSQSPRYKVTKRGQDVALRCDPISGHVSLYWYRQALGQGPEFLTYFNYEAQQDKSGLPNDRFSAERPEGSISTLTIQRTEQRDSAMYRCASSLDRAGRYGYTFGSGTRLTVV.

The V gene is TRBV18, the J gene TRBJ1-2; 9 nucleotides align to TRBD1. The CDR3 sequence is 16 residues long. Germline CDR1 KGHSH, CDR2 LQKENI. V lost 3 bases, J lost 8 bases, and 13 bases stayed unmatched. CDR3 DNA sequence: TGTGCCAGCTCACCGTCTTTCACAGGGGGCGACGGAGGCTACACCTTC. Its protein is CASSPSFTGGDGGYTF.

J is TRBJ2-3 and V is TRBV3-1 (or the pseudogene TRBV3-2); TRBD2 aligns across 8 bases. The CDR3 loop spans 15 amino acids. Germline values: CDR1 LGHDT, CDR2 YNNKEL (reference sequence). Unmatched junction bases numbered 1, after V lost 1 base and J lost 1 base. The CDR3 nucleotides read TGTGCCAGCAGCCAAGTACTAGCGGGCACAGATACGCAGTATTTT. Its protein product is CASSQVLAGTDTQYF.

This sequence joins TRBV25-1 and TRBJ1-1; D uncertain. Trimming stripped 0 bases from V and 1 base from J, with 3 bases between. Germline V gene data show CDR1 as MGHDK and CDR2 as SYGVNS. This CDR3 spans 13 amino acids. The CDR3 DNA sequence: TGTGCCAGCAGTGAATACAGGAACACTGAAGCTTTCTTT. It encodes CASSEYRNTEAFF.

This clone was seen just once. J is TRBJ2-7 and V is TRBV4-2, with 8 bases identical to TRBD2. V was pared by 4 bases and J by 3 bases, with 11 bases of the junction left unmatched. Per the germline V gene, CDR1 is LGHNA and CDR2 is YNFKEQ. The CDR3 is 16 residues long. The CDR3 DNA is TGTGCCAGCAGCCCCACCCCGGGAGGGGGTAACTACGAGCAGTACTTC. It yields the protein CASSPTPGGGNYEQYF.

This chain links TRBV25-1 with TRBJ1-1; TRBD1 matches 10 bases. The J segment lost 11 bases and the V segment lost 3 bases, leaving 3 bases of the junction unmatched. The CDR3 is 12 amino acids. Germline values: CDR1 MGHDK, CDR2 SYGVNS. CDR3 sequence: CASSETGGEAFF. Written as DNA, the CDR3 is TGTGCCAGCAGTGAGACAGGGGGCGAGGCTTTCTTT.

The V call is TRBV19, the J call TRBJ2-1, with TRBD2 matching over 9 bases. CDR1 LNHDA and CDR2 SQIVND come from the germline V gene (reference sequence). This CDR3 has 16 residues. The V segment lost 5 bases and the J segment 4 bases; nucleotides outside the gene matches: 9. The DNA for the CDR3 is TGTGCCAGTAGTCGGCGGGGGGGCCCGGGTTACAATGAGCAGTTCTTC. Translation: CASSRRGGPGYNEQFF.

The chain couples TRBV7-2 to TRBJ1-5; D is undetermined. V was clipped by 2 bases and J by 5 bases, with 7 bases between them. Germline V lookup: CDR1 SGHTA, CDR2 FQGNSA. The CDR3 runs to 13 residues. The CDR3: CASSLKGDQPQHF. The CDR3 DNA follows: TGTGCCAGCAGCTTAAAGGGAGATCAGCCCCAGCATTTT.

The rearrangement uses TRBV24-1 and TRBJ2-3; D possibly corresponds to TRBD2 (6 bases). The CDR3 length is 16 residues. Deletions cut 0 bases from V and 4 bases from J, with 13 bases between. Germline V gene data show CDR1 as KGHDR and CDR2 as SFDVKD. The DNA for the CDR3 is TGTGCCACCAGTGATTTGCCAGGGAGGAGGCCAGATACGCAGTATTTT. Translation gives CATSDLPGRRPDTQYF.

The chain recombines TRBV10-1 with TRBJ1-1; TRBD1 aligns across 7 bases. Trimming took 7 bases from V and 4 from J; bases not matched to a gene: 6. The germline V gene has CDR1 WNHNN and CDR2 SYGVQD (reference sequence). This CDR3 has 13 amino acids. The CDR3 reads CASTQGRSTEAFF. The CDR3 bases are TGCGCCAGCACACAGGGGCGGAGCACTGAAGCTTTCTTT.

The V and J genes are TRBV19 and TRBJ2-1, with 12 bases lining up with TRBD2. V shed 5 bases and J 7 bases; nucleotides not matched to a gene: 3. The CDR3 is made up of 14 amino acids. The V gene's germline CDR1 is LNHDA and CDR2 SQIVND (reference sequence). CDR3 amino acids: CASSLGLAGNEQFF. Written as DNA, the CDR3 is TGTGCCAGTAGTCTGGGACTAGCGGGTAATGAGCAGTTCTTC.

This clone showed up just once. The chain uses TRBV5-1 and TRBJ2-2, with D possibly TRBD2 on 5 matching bases. The V end lost 3 bases, the J end lost 0 bases, and 15 bases lay between the germline ends. The length of the CDR3 is 17 residues. Germline CDR1 is SGHRS and CDR2 is YFSETQ. The CDR3 DNA reads as TGCGCCAGCAGCTACGGAATGGGAGCTTCGAACACCGGGGAGCTGTTTTTT. It yields the protein CASSYGMGASNTGELFF.

J is TRBJ1-2 and V is TRBV4-2; TRBD1 agrees at 10 bases. The CDR3 is 15 residues long. Germline lookup yields CDR1 LGHNA and CDR2 YNFKEQ. The V segment lost 4 bases and the J segment 8 bases; nucleotides outside the gene matches: 10. The CDR3 DNA reads TGTGCCAGCAGCCCGCCGGACAGGGGGGGAGGCGGCTACACCTTC. Residues: CASSPPDRGGGGYTF.

V and J are TRBV9 and TRBJ1-1; D gene unclear. Looked up from germline, CDR1 is SGDLS and CDR2 is YYNGEE. The V end lost 4 bases, the J end lost 0 bases, and 7 bases lay between the germline ends. The CDR3 runs 13 residues. The CDR3 DNA sequence: TGTGCCAGCAGCCTAACAGTGAACACTGAAGCTTTCTTT. Its protein product is CASSLTVNTEAFF.

The chain couples TRBV7-2 to TRBJ1-2; D is undetermined. V dropped 5 bases and J dropped 8 bases, with 12 bases sitting between them. Germline V gene lookup returns CDR1 SGHTA and CDR2 FQGNSA. There are 12 residues in the CDR3. In nucleotides, the CDR3 is TGTGCCAGCAGCCGCGCGTTGGGCGGCTACACCTTC. Translated, it gives CASSRALGGYTF.

On this clone itself: This sample includes further DNA sequences coding for the same CDR3. The chain is built from TRBV30 and TRBJ1-5, with 7 bases identical to TRBD1. From germline, CDR1 is GTSNPN and CDR2 SVGIG (reference sequence). CDR3 length equals 14 residues. V was clipped by 0 bases and J by 2 bases; unmatched bases: 1. Here the CDR3 DNA reads TGTGCCTGGAGTGTAGGGGGCGGCAATCAGCCCCAGCATTTT. Translation: CAWSVGGGNQPQHF.